Following are 23 T cell receptor beta chains from one sample sequenced in a study of technical replicates of blood from a handful of donors. Sequenced by immunoSEQ multiplex PCR; TCRdb stores in-frame clones only, minus some. Of about 75,000 clones in the sample, around 92% were seen once. Sequencing was done on a sample of T cells isolated from PBMCs. The source of these receptors is a human donor in good health. Some clones in this sample may be carry-over from other donors' samples.

This clone was picked up one time. The rearrangement uses TRBV2 and TRBJ2-7, with 8 bases that match TRBD2. The CDR3 loop spans 15 amino acids. Germline-derived CDR1 and CDR2 are SNHLY and FYNNEI. With 2 bases clipped from V and 5 bases from J, the junction kept 8 bases outside the gene matches. In nucleotides, the CDR3 is TGTGCCAGCAGTGAAACGGCGGGGGGCCGGGACGAGCAGTACTTC. Its protein is CASSETAGGRDEQYF.

V gene TRBV4-3 combines with J gene TRBJ2-1; 7 nucleotides agree with TRBD2. The CDR3 consists of 16 residues. The J segment lost 6 bases and the V segment lost 2 bases, leaving 10 bases of the junction unmatched. Looked up from germline, CDR1 is LGHNA and CDR2 is YSLEER. CDR3 bases: TGCGCCAGCAGCCAACAGCGGGGCCTGGGTCGCAATGAGCAGTTCTTC. This codes for CASSQQRGLGRNEQFF.

The chain recombines TRBV5-5 with TRBJ1-1; 7 nucleotides match TRBD1. CDR3 length: 15 amino acids. The V segment lost 4 bases and the J segment 1 base; nucleotides outside the gene matches: 7. Germline V lookup: CDR1 SGHKS, CDR2 YYEKEE (reference sequence). In DNA form, the CDR3 reads TGTGCCAGCAGCGGCGCCGGGACAGAGAACACTGAAGCTTTCTTT. The encoded protein is CASSGAGTENTEAFF.

This clone is a singleton in its sample. The V and J genes are TRBV6-6 and TRBJ2-7, with 7 bases identical to TRBD1. Trimming removed 5 bases from V and 0 bases from J; junction bases left unmatched: 7. CDR1 and CDR2 (germline): MNHNY, SVGAGI (reference sequence). The CDR3 has 15 amino acids. This CDR3 is CASSPRTGSSYEQYF. CDR3 DNA sequence: TGTGCCAGCAGTCCTCGGACAGGAAGCTCCTACGAGCAGTACTTC.

V usage is TRBV7-9 and J usage is TRBJ2-2; tentatively, D is TRBD1 (6 bases). Germline CDR1 and CDR2: SEHNR and FQNEAQ (reference sequence). This CDR3 is built from 18 residues. V gave up 6 bases and J gave up 4 bases, with 24 bases separating them. CDR3 region: CASSTGVGGPSLTGELFF. CDR3 in DNA: TGTGCCAGCAGTACTGGGGTAGGGGGACCCTCTCTCACCGGGGAGCTGTTTTTT.

The chain is built from TRBV30 and TRBJ1-2; 8 bases align to TRBD1. In germline, CDR1 is GTSNPN, CDR2 SVGIG (reference sequence). CDR3 length equals 14 residues. The V gene end was trimmed by 5 bases and the J gene end by 4 bases; junction bases not matched to a gene: 9. The CDR3 is CAWLRTGQIYGYTF. As DNA, the CDR3 is TGTGCCTGGCTGCGGACAGGGCAGATCTATGGCTACACCTTC.

The chain recombines TRBV10-1 with TRBJ2-5; D is possibly TRBD2 (6 bases). The CDR3 loop spans 14 amino acids. Trimming stripped 4 bases from V and 2 bases from J, with 11 bases between. Per germline, CDR1 WNHNN and CDR2 SYGVQD (reference sequence). Here the CDR3 DNA reads TGCGCCAGCAGTGGGACTAACCTTCAAGAGACCCAGTACTTC. Amino acid sequence: CASSGTNLQETQYF.

A single count supports this clone. The rearrangement links TRBV7-9 to TRBJ2-7, with D possibly TRBD2 on 6 matching bases. V was cut by 6 bases and J by 2 bases, with 11 bases left in between. CDR3 length equals 13 residues. Germline CDR1 SEHNR, CDR2 FQNEAQ (reference sequence). The CDR3 DNA follows: TGTGCCAGCAGAGGAGGGGATCCCTACGAGCAGTACTTC. Translation: CASRGGDPYEQYF.

This chain links TRBV29-1 with TRBJ2-3; 13 bases align to TRBD2. V shed 4 bases, J shed 1 base, and the junction held 5 bases outside the gene matches. The germline V gene encodes CDR1 SQVTM and CDR2 ANQGSEA. CDR3 length equals 16 residues. CDR3 protein: CSVVTGLAGGTDTQYF. Written as DNA, the CDR3 is TGCAGCGTTGTAACTGGACTAGCGGGAGGCACAGATACGCAGTATTTT.

This chain uses TRBV2 with TRBJ1-5; 11 positions match TRBD1. After removal of 8 bases from V and 2 bases from J, the junction contained 11 bases not matched to a gene. Germline CDR1 and CDR2: SNHLY and FYNNEI. The CDR3 is made up of 17 amino acids. As DNA, the CDR3 is TGTGCCAGCGAGCCGGGACAGGGGGTTAGGGGCAATCAGCCCCAGCATTTT. Translation gives CASEPGQGVRGNQPQHF.

This clone was seen just once. The chain links TRBV4-1 to TRBJ2-3, with D possibly matching TRBD2 (5 bases). Trimming pared 0 bases from V and 2 bases from J, leaving 12 bases between. CDR1 is MGHRA and CDR2 is YSYEKL in the germline V gene. This CDR3 is 16 amino acids long. The CDR3 DNA is TGCGCCAGCAGCCAAGATGCGACTACTAACACAGATACGCAGTATTTT. Translated: CASSQDATTNTDTQYF.

The V gene is TRBV5-1, the J gene TRBJ2-7; tentatively, D is TRBD1 (7 bases). The CDR3 spans 16 residues. V dropped 4 bases and J dropped 0 bases, with 17 bases sitting between them. CDR1 and CDR2 from the germline V gene are SGHRS and YFSETQ. Here the CDR3 DNA reads TGCGCCAGCAGCCGGATCCCGCGGGACAGCTCCTACGAGCAGTACTTC. Protein: CASSRIPRDSSYEQYF.

The chain has TRBV19 and TRBJ1-1; D might be TRBD1 (5 bases). This CDR3 spans 15 amino acids. Germline CDR1 LNHDA, CDR2 SQIVND (reference sequence). Trimming cost V 4 bases and J 0 bases, with 12 bases left between them. The chain's CDR3 is CASSTHGGMNTEAFF. The CDR3 region has the DNA TGTGCCAGTAGTACTCACGGGGGGATGAACACTGAAGCTTTCTTT.

The V and J genes are TRBV7-2 and TRBJ2-2; perhaps TRBD2 as D (6 bases). Trimming removed 4 bases from V and 2 bases from J, with 11 bases in between. Germline V CDR1 and CDR2: SGHTA, FQGNSA. The CDR3 runs 15 residues. CDR3 nucleotides: TGTGCCAGCAGCTCTTCGGGAGCCAACACCGGGGAGCTGTTTTTT. It translates to CASSSSGANTGELFF.

A single count supports this clone. This rearrangement joins TRBV27 to TRBJ2-5, with 8 bases aligning to TRBD2. This CDR3 spans 16 amino acids. Germline V lookup: CDR1 MNHEY, CDR2 SMNVEV (reference sequence). The V and J ends lost 1 base and 0 bases, in that order; junction bases with no gene match: 4. CDR3 amino acids: CASSLLASGYQETQYF. In nucleotides, the CDR3 is TGTGCCAGCAGTTTATTGGCTAGCGGGTACCAAGAGACCCAGTACTTC.

The rearrangement links TRBV6-5 to TRBJ1-6, with TRBD1 matching 8 bases. With V trimmed by 10 bases and J by 5 bases, 4 bases remained unmatched. This CDR3 spans 13 amino acids. The V gene's germline CDR1 is MNHEY and CDR2 SVGAGI. The CDR3 here is CATRTGNNSPLHF. The CDR3 nucleotides are TGTGCCACCCGGACAGGGAATAATTCACCCCTCCACTTT.

The V and J genes are TRBV2 and TRBJ2-3; D is unclear. There are 14 residues in the CDR3. V was cut by 3 bases and J by 1 base, with 8 bases left in between. Germline CDR1 is SNHLY and CDR2 is FYNNEI. The CDR3 DNA reads as TGTGCCAGCAGTGAGTTATTCCGCACAGATACGCAGTATTTT. Its translation: CASSELFRTDTQYF.

This chain connects TRBV1 to TRBJ1-2. TRBV1 is flagged as a pseudogene. This CDR3 contains 11 residues. Written as DNA, the CDR3 is TGCACCAGCAGCCCGAACTATGGCTACACCTTC. Its translation: CTSSPNYGYTF.

The CDR3 coding sequence is TGTGCCAGCACCCCGAGCGGGCAGGGGGCAGGGGGCTACACCTTC. Translation gives CASTPSGQGAGGYTF. J is TRBJ1-2 and V is TRBV25-1; the match to TRBD1 covers 8 bases. CDR3 length equals 15 residues. The germline V gene encodes CDR1 MGHDK and CDR2 SYGVNS. J was trimmed by 8 bases and V by 7 bases; bases with no gene match: 15.

V and J are TRBV27 and TRBJ2-1, with TRBD2 matching over 9 bases. The CDR3 covers 16 residues. In germline, CDR1 is MNHEY, CDR2 SMNVEV (reference sequence). With V trimmed by 2 bases and J by 6 bases, 8 bases remained unmatched. CDR3 protein: CASSLVAGAPGNEQFF. DNA of the CDR3: TGTGCCAGCAGTTTAGTAGCGGGAGCCCCGGGCAATGAGCAGTTCTTC.

The genes are TRBV6-5 and TRBJ1-1; D remains unclear. Trimming stripped 0 bases from V and 5 bases from J, with 7 bases between. The CDR3 contains 13 residues. CDR1 is MNHEY, CDR2 SVGAGI, per germline. The CDR3: CASSYSEVTEAFF. The CDR3, as DNA: TGTGCCAGCAGTTACTCGGAGGTGACTGAAGCTTTCTTT.

This clone was seen just once. This chain connects TRBV14 to TRBJ2-7, with D possibly TRBD2 on 6 matching bases. This CDR3 is 14 amino acids long. Trimming removed 4 bases from V and 2 bases from J, with 12 bases in between. The germline CDR1 and CDR2 sequences are SGHDN and FVKESK. CDR3 in DNA: TGTGCCAGCAGCCGAGGTGGCGGGACCTACGAGCAGTACTTC. It yields the protein CASSRGGGTYEQYF.

This chain links TRBV6-5 with TRBJ2-5; 7 bases map to TRBD2. J gave up 2 bases and V 2 bases, and 2 bases lay outside the gene matches. This CDR3 spans 14 amino acids. CDR1 and CDR2 (germline): MNHEY, SVGAGI. CDR3: CASSYGGGQETQYF. The CDR3 DNA is TGTGCCAGCAGTTACGGGGGGGGACAAGAGACCCAGTACTTC.